The sequence of this TCR beta chain was determined in a study of shared clonotypes between healthy human individuals. This clone appeared a few times. Original handling: Filtering differed for immunoSEQ, which gave only junction sequences without quality scores. The repertoire was sequenced with immunoSEQ multiplex PCR; TCRdb's copy has only in-frame clones and lacks some. Clonal size and the V and J genes are those of that table, whereas D and trimming came from the DNA. The sample records about 1.5 million clones, roughly 96% being singletons. Material for sequencing was naive CD4+ T cells sorted from blood. Subset in this sample: CD45RA+ positively selected. The sequence was obtained from a man aged 30 to 39 in good health.

DNA for the CDR3: TGTGCCAGTAGTATACTGGCCCGGGACAGCTACGAGCAGTACTTC. Amino acid sequence: CASSILARDSYEQYF. This chain links TRBV19 with TRBJ2-7; 7 bases fit TRBD1. The trim removed 2 bases at V and 3 bases at J, leaving 7 bases unmatched. Germline CDR1 and CDR2: LNHDA and SQIVND (reference sequence). The CDR3 has 15 residues.